This T cell receptor (beta chain) was profiled in a study of blood T cell repertoires in COVID-19. Here immunoSEQ multiplex PCR was the method, and the copy in TCRdb shows in-frame clones only, minus some. The sample carries about 120,000 clones, around four fifths recorded once. The CDR3 is made up of 13 amino acids. Germline CDR1 and CDR2: MNHEY and SVGAGI. V was clipped by 6 bases and J by 5 bases, with 11 bases between them. The sequenced sample was peripheral blood. The chain couples TRBV6-5 to TRBJ2-1, with D unresolved. The receptor's source is a man aged 25 to 40 with acute or convalescent COVID-19. This CDR3 is CASRSGPHNEQFF. CDR3 in DNA: TGTGCCAGCAGGTCTGGGCCCCACAATGAGCAGTTCTTC.